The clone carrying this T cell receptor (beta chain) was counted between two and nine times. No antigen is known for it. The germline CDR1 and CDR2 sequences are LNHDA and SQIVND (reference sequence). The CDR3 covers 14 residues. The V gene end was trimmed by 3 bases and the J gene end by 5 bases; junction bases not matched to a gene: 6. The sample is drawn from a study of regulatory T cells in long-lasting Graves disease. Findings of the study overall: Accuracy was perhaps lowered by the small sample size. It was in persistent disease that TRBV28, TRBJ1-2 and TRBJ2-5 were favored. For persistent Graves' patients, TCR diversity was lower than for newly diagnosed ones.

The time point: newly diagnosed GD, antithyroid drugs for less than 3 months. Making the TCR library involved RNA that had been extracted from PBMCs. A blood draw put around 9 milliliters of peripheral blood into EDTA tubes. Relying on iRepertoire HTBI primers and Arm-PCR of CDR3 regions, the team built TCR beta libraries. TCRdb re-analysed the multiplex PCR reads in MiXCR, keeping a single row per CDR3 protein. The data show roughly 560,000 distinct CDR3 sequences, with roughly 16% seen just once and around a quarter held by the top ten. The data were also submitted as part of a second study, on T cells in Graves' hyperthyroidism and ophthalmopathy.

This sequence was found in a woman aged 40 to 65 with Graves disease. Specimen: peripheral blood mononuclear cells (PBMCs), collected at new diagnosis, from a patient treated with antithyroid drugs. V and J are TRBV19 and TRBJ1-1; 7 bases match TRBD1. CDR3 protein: CASSITPQGTEAFF. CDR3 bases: TGTGCCAGTAGTATCACCCCACAGGGGACTGAAGCTTTCTTT.